These T cell receptor beta chains were read from a single sample in a study of cytomegalovirus exposure and HLA in healthy donors. TCRdb's copy holds only in-frame clones and misses some; the assay was immunoSEQ multiplex PCR. The profile shows over 150,000 clones, roughly 74% of them singletons. The specimen was PBMCs. All receptors come from a man younger than 35 in good health and CMV-seronegative. Each CDR3 is given with its conserved first and last residue. A D gene is named only where the DNA matches it firmly. Clone sizes are given selectively: once, few, many, or a class where the clone is expanded.

V gene	D gene	clone size	J gene	CDR3 DNA	CDR3 protein
TRBV6-1	NA	NA	TRBJ1-5	TGTGCTGGGGGGGACAATAGCAATCAGCCCCAGCATTTT	CAGGDNSNQPQHF
TRBV7-3	NA	NA	TRBJ2-7	TGTGCCAGCAGCTTAACTGGCGGATCCTACGAGCAGTACTTC	CASSLTGGSYEQYF
TRBV28	NA	NA	TRBJ1-3	TGTGCCAGCACCACACAGTTGGCAGCCCCTGGAAACACCATATATTTT	CASTTQLAAPGNTIYF
TRBV2	TRBD1	NA	TRBJ2-7	TGTGCCAACTCGGGGACAGCTCCCTTCCACGAGCAGTACTTC	CANSGTAPFHEQYF
TRBV2	NA	NA	TRBJ2-3	TGTGCCAGCAGACCCCCAGGGACAGATACGCAGTATTTT	CASRPPGTDTQYF
TRBV5-1	NA	NA	TRBJ1-2	TGCGCCAGCAGCATGGACGGTTCGTCTGGCTACACCTTC	CASSMDGSSGYTF
TRBV5-1	NA	NA	TRBJ1-3	TGCGCCAGCAGCTCACAAGGACAGCGGAGAAACACCATATATTTT	CASSSQGQRRNTIYF
TRBV4-2	TRBD1	NA	TRBJ2-2	TGTGCCAGCAGCTCTCCGGGACAGGCGAACACCGGGGAGCTGTTTTTT	CASSSPGQANTGELFF
TRBV7-9	NA	NA	TRBJ2-3	TGTGCCAGCAGCTACTACGGGTGGGGGGGCACAGATACGCAGTATTTT	CASSYYGWGGTDTQYF
TRBV30	TRBD1	NA	TRBJ2-3	TGTGCCTGGAGTGGGACAGGGGGATTTCCCGATCTCTCCACAGATACGCAGTATTTT	CAWSGTGGFPDLSTDTQYF
TRBV7-2	TRBD2	NA	TRBJ2-2	TGTGCCAGCAGCTTAGCAAAGGGACTAGCGGGGAACACCGGGGAGCTGTTTTTT	CASSLAKGLAGNTGELFF
TRBV5-4	NA	once	TRBJ2-3	TGTGCCAGCAGTTACCACGTCCGGGACGGGAGAACAGATACGCAGTATTTT	CASSYHVRDGRTDTQYF
TRBV30	NA	NA	TRBJ1-5	TGTGCCTGGAGTCGGACCCCCGGGAGCGGTCAGCCCCAGCATTTT	CAWSRTPGSGQPQHF
TRBV5-1	NA	NA	TRBJ2-1	TGCGCCAGCAGCCAGGGGTATGAGCAGTTCTTC	CASSQGYEQFF
TRBV28	TRBD1	NA	TRBJ1-2	TGTGCCAGCAGTTTTTCGACAGGGGGCAACTATGGCTACACCTTC	CASSFSTGGNYGYTF
TRBV30	NA	few	TRBJ2-7	TGTGCCTGGAGTGTACAGGACAGCTACGAGCAGTACTTC	CAWSVQDSYEQYF
TRBV29-1	TRBD1	NA	TRBJ1-1	TGCAGCGTTGAAGGCGGACAGGGGGCGGACACTGAAGCTTTCTTT	CSVEGGQGADTEAFF
TRBV6-6	TRBD1	NA	TRBJ1-6	TGTGCCAGCAGTCCGACAGGGAACTATAATTCACCCCTCCACTTT	CASSPTGNYNSPLHF
TRBV5-1	TRBD2	NA	TRBJ2-5	TGCGCCAGCAGCTTGACCGGCGGGGGGGAGGAGACCCAGTACTTC	CASSLTGGGEETQYF
TRBV5-1	NA	few	TRBJ2-3	TGCGCCAGCAGCTTGGCTGTGGTAGCGGCCACAGATACGCAGTATTTT	CASSLAVVAATDTQYF
TRBV7-9	NA	NA	TRBJ1-5	TGTGCCAGCAGCTTACAGGGTGGGAATCAGCCCCAGCATTTT	CASSLQGGNQPQHF
TRBV5-1	NA	few	TRBJ1-4	TGCGCCAGCAGCCGCAACCTACCGGGACAAACTAATGAAAAACTGTTTTTT	CASSRNLPGQTNEKLFF
TRBV6-1	TRBD1	NA	TRBJ1-6	TGTGCCAGCAGGGCCCGGACAGGTCCAAATTCACCCCTCCACTTT	CASRARTGPNSPLHF
TRBV19	NA	once	TRBJ1-3	TGTGCCAGTAGTATATCCCCGTTCTTCTCTGGAAACACCATATATTTT	CASSISPFFSGNTIYF
TRBV29-1	TRBD2	NA	TRBJ2-3	TGCAGCGTTTTGACTAGCGGGGGCCATTGGGATACGCAGTATTTT	CSVLTSGGHWDTQYF
TRBV2	NA	NA	TRBJ1-5	TGTGCCAGCAGCCTTTCGAGCGGGCAGCCCCAGCATTTT	CASSLSSGQPQHF
TRBV4-1	TRBD1	NA	TRBJ1-1	TGCGCCAGCAGCCAAGTGGAGGGGGCCGGCGCTTTCTTT	CASSQVEGAGAFF
TRBV19	NA	few	TRBJ2-1	TGTGCCAGTAGTGGGTTATCCGCGGGGAATGAGCAGTTCTTC	CASSGLSAGNEQFF
TRBV19	NA	NA	TRBJ2-3	TGTGCCAGTAGTATAGTGGGGGTAGCGGGCACAGATACGCAGTATTTT	CASSIVGVAGTDTQYF
TRBV6-6	TRBD2	once	TRBJ2-3	TGTGCCAGCAGTTACGGGGGGGACAGCACAGATACGCAGTATTTT	CASSYGGDSTDTQYF
TRBV4-1	NA	few	TRBJ2-5	TGCGCCAGCAGCCTAAGGGGGGGCCCGGGCCAAGAGACCCAGTACTTC	CASSLRGGPGQETQYF
TRBV27	TRBD1	NA	TRBJ1-6	TGTGCCACCACCCAGGGACAGGGCTTCTCACCCCTCCACTTT	CATTQGQGFSPLHF
TRBV18	NA	NA	TRBJ2-4	TGTGCCAGCTCACCACCCGCGGGGGCCGGGGTTGGGAACATTCAGTACTTC	CASSPPAGAGVGNIQYF
TRBV5-4	NA	NA	TRBJ2-3	TGTGCCAGCAGCGCGGGGTGGGCAGATACGCAGTATTTT	CASSAGWADTQYF
TRBV27	NA	NA	TRBJ1-3	TGTGCCAGCAGCTCCCCGAGGGCGTTCTCTGGAAACACCATATATTTT	CASSSPRAFSGNTIYF
TRBV7-9	NA	NA	TRBJ1-1	TGTGCCAGCAGCGCCACAGTGAACACTGAAACTTTCTTT	CASSATVNTETFF
TRBV18	NA	NA	TRBJ1-1	TGTGCCACTCAGACAGACAAGAACACTGAAGCTTTCTTT	CATQTDKNTEAFF
TRBV6-5	NA	NA	TRBJ2-7	TGTGCCAGCAGTTACTCGGAGGGTACCGAGCAGTACTTC	CASSYSEGTEQYF
TRBV27	TRBD1	NA	TRBJ2-1	TGTGCCAGCAGTTTATCTCCGACAGGGAATAGGGAGCAGTTCTTC	CASSLSPTGNREQFF
TRBV4-1	NA	NA	TRBJ1-2	TGCGCCAGCAGCCAAGATTTCGCGGATGGCTACACCTTC	CASSQDFADGYTF
TRBV5-6	NA	NA	TRBJ1-5	TGTGCCAGCAGCTTGTTAGCAATGCAGCCCCAGCATTTT	CASSLLAMQPQHF
TRBV6-1	TRBD1	NA	TRBJ1-4	TGTGCCAGCAGTGACAGGGGGCTTAGGGAAAAACTGTTTTTT	CASSDRGLREKLFF
TRBV5-1	NA	NA	TRBJ2-7	TGCGCCAGCAGCTCCCTGACAACCTCCTACGAGCAGTACTTC	CASSSLTTSYEQYF
TRBV9	NA	NA	TRBJ2-3	TGTGCCAGCAGCGTAGAAGGGCTAGCTGGTGCAGATACGCAGTATTTT	CASSVEGLAGADTQYF
TRBV2	NA	NA	TRBJ2-1	TGTGCCAGCAGTCTTACCCTGACAAATGAGCAGTTCTTC	CASSLTLTNEQFF
TRBV10-3	TRBD1	NA	TRBJ2-7	TGTGCCATCAGTGAGTCGCGACAGGGCTACGAGCAGTACTTC	CAISESRQGYEQYF
TRBV19	NA	NA	TRBJ1-1	TGTGCCAGTAGTATACAGGGAAAAGCTGAAGCTTTCTTT	CASSIQGKAEAFF
TRBV10-3	NA	NA	TRBJ1-1	TGTGCCATCAGTGAGTCTCCCCAGGGGTTCCGAACTGAAGCTTTCTTT	CAISESPQGFRTEAFF
TRBV11-2	TRBD1	few	TRBJ2-2	TGTGCCAGCAGCCGGGGACAGGGGGGCACCGGGGAGCTGTTTTTT	CASSRGQGGTGELFF
TRBV5-1	TRBD1	NA	TRBJ1-3	TGCGCCAGCAGGCCAGGGGGCTCTGGAAACACCATATATTTT	CASRPGGSGNTIYF
TRBV6-1	NA	NA	TRBJ2-5	TGTGCCAGCAGTGAACTTAGCAGGGGCTTTCGGGAGACCCAGTACTTC	CASSELSRGFRETQYF
TRBV5-1	TRBD1	NA	TRBJ1-5	TGCGCCAGCAGCCTGACAGGGACTGACCAGCCCCAGCATTTT	CASSLTGTDQPQHF
TRBV5-1	NA	few	TRBJ1-1	TGCGCCAGCAGCAAAGGGCTGGGAGTGAACACTGAAGCTTTCTTT	CASSKGLGVNTEAFF